This paragraph reports one TCR beta chain. The data stem from a study of shared T cell receptors in the human thymus. The method was immunoSEQ multiplex PCR; TCRdb's version includes in-frame clones alone and lacks a portion of them. Of hundreds of thousands of clones listed, around 87% are singletons. Another study also made use of these data, one on human thymus T cells. As reported in that work: Donor material was obtained from healthy Finnish infants undergoing corrective surgery for congenital heart defects. During corrective heart surgery, resections were taken, and the thymus tissue came from them. Thymic and blood repertoires seemed to favor certain V and J genes. Unrelated individuals were reported by related research to share highly overlapping thymic repertoires.

This TCR was sampled from a boy in the first two years of life with a congenital heart defect. Sequenced: thymocytes.

CDR3 sequence (DNA): TGTGCCACCACGACAGGGGGCGGCGGGGAGCTGTTTTTT. Protein: CATTTGGGGELFF. This chain links TRBV5-6 with TRBJ2-2; 10 nucleotides align to TRBD1. Germline CDR1 SGHDT, CDR2 YYEEEE. The CDR3 runs to 13 residues. The V segment lost 9 bases and the J segment 7 bases; nucleotides outside the gene matches: 6.